Shown below are 8 T cell receptor beta chains from a single sample sequenced in a study of human T cells and chemical hapten exposure. Documented time point: patch test 2, 6 weeks after DPC sensitization. The treatment was: therapeutic diphenylcyclopropenone sensitization with weekly scalp DPC. TCRdb passed the RACE reads through MiXCR, listing each CDR3 protein once. In the table there are fewer than 100,000 distinct CDR3 sequences, 7% to 10% of which are singletons. This specimen consisted of whole blood, obtained in connection with sensitization to the hapten diphenylcyclopropenone (DPC). These TCRs come from a woman between 40 and 55 years old with alopecia areata. Some clones in this sample may be carry-over from other donors' samples.

This clonotype was picked up a small number of times. The chain is built from TRBV11-2 and TRBJ2-3, with 13 nucleotides matching TRBD2. Germline V lookup: CDR1 SGHAT, CDR2 FQNNGV. This CDR3 has 17 amino acids. V shed 3 bases and J 6 bases; nucleotides not matched to a gene: 9. CDR3 nucleotides: TGTGCCAGCAGCTTCTTCCGGACTAGCGGGAGATTGGATACGCAGTATTTT. It is translated as CASSFFRTSGRLDTQYF.

The chain joins TRBV7-9 to TRBJ2-7, with D tentatively TRBD1 (6 bases). The CDR3 is 12 amino acids. Germline CDR1 SEHNR, CDR2 FQNEAQ (reference sequence). The CDR3 here is CVLTDSSYEQYF. The CDR3, as DNA: TGTGTGTTGACGGACAGCTCCTACGAGCAGTACTTC.

This clonotype was seen at least ten times. The chain uses TRBV7-2 and TRBJ2-7; tentative D call: TRBD1 (5 bases). Trimming left V 3 bases short and J 5 bases short, with 14 bases between. The CDR3 covers 14 residues. CDR1 is SGHTA, CDR2 FQGNSA, per germline. DNA for the CDR3: TGTGCCAGCAGCTTTTTCGCAGGGAACCACGAGCAGTACTTC. Encoded protein: CASSFFAGNHEQYF.

The V gene is TRBV6-2 or TRBV6-3, the J gene TRBJ2-3; 8 nucleotides align to TRBD1. V gave up 7 bases and J gave up 2 bases; unmatched junction bases: 8. The germline V gene has CDR1 MNHEY and CDR2 SVGEGT. This CDR3 spans 15 amino acids. The CDR3 nucleotides are TGTGCCAGCAATCCGGGACAGGCACACACAGATACGCAGTATTTT. Amino acids: CASNPGQAHTDTQYF.

This clonotype was counted many times. The chain couples TRBV28 to TRBJ1-5; 9 bases agree with TRBD1. This CDR3 contains 15 residues. Germline-derived CDR1 and CDR2 are MDHEN and SYDVKM. J gave up 7 bases and V 3 bases, and 7 bases lay outside the gene matches. The DNA for the CDR3 is TGTGCCAGCAGTTTTCCGGGACAGGGCAGGCAGCCCCAGCATTTT. This encodes CASSFPGQGRQPQHF.

The rearrangement links TRBV20-1 to TRBJ1-2, with D hard to call. CDR3 size: 14 residues. CDR1 and CDR2 (germline): DFQATT, SNEGSKA (reference sequence). Trimming shortened V by 0 bases and J by 2 bases, and 10 bases separated the two germline ends. CDR3 DNA sequence: TGCAGTGCTAGAGATCATTTGAGAAACTATGGCTACACCTTC. Encoded protein: CSARDHLRNYGYTF.

The chain uses TRBV6-2 or TRBV6-3 and TRBJ2-7; 7 bases agree with TRBD2. From germline, CDR1 is MNHEY and CDR2 SVGEGT. V shed 6 bases and J 6 bases; nucleotides not matched to a gene: 5. CDR3 length: 12 residues. The CDR3 loop is CASRLSGGEQYF. CDR3 coding DNA: TGTGCCAGCAGACTCTCGGGGGGCGAGCAGTACTTC.

This clonotype was seen at least ten times. V usage is TRBV3-1 and J usage is TRBJ2-7; the match to TRBD1 covers 10 bases. The V and J ends lost 2 bases and 6 bases, in that order; junction bases with no gene match: 7. Germline-derived CDR1 and CDR2 are LGHDT and YNNKEL (reference sequence). This CDR3 is 15 amino acids long. DNA for the CDR3: TGTGCCAGCAGCCAAACGGGACAGGGGTTGGTCGAGCAGTACTTC. This translates into CASSQTGQGLVEQYF.